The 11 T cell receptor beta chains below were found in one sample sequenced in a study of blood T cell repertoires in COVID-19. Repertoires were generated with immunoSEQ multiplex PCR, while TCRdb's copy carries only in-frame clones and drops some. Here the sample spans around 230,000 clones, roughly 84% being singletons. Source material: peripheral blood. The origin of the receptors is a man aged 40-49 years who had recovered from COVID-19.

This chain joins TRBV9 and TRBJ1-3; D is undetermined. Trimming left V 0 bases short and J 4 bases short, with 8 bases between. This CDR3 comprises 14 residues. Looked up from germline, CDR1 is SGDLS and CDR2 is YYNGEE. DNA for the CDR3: TGTGCCAGCAGCGTAGCGGCGGCCGGAAACACCATATATTTT. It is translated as CASSVAAAGNTIYF. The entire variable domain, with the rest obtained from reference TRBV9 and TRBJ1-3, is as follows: DSGVTQTPKHLITATGQRVTLRCSPRSGDLSVYWYQQSLDQGLQFLIQYYNGEERAKGNILERFSAQQFPDLHSELNLSSLELGDSALYFCASSVAAAGNTIYFGEGSWLTVV.

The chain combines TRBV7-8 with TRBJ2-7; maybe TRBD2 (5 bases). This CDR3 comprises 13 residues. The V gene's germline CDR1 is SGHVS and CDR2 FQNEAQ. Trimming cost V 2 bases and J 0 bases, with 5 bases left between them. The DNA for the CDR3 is TGTGCCAGCAGCTTACTAGCCTCCTACGAGCAGTACTTC. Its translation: CASSLLASYEQYF.

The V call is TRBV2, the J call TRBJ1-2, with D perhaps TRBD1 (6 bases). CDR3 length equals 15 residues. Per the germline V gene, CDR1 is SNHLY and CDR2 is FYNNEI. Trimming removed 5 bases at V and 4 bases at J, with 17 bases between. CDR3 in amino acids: CASSPSGGLSYGYTF. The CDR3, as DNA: TGTGCCAGCAGTCCGTCGGGGGGCCTCAGCTATGGCTACACCTTC.

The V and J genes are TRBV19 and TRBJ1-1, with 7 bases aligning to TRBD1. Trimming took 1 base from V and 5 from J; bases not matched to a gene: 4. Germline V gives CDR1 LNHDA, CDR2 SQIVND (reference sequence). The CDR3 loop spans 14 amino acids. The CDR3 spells CASSIARGRTEAFF. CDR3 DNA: TGTGCCAGTAGTATAGCCAGGGGGAGGACTGAAGCTTTCTTT.

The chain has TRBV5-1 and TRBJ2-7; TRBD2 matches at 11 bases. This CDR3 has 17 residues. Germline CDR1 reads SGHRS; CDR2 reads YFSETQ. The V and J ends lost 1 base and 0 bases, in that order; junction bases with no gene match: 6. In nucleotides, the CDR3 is TGCGCCAGCAGCTTGCTGGTAGCGGGGGGGTCCTCCTACGAGCAGTACTTC. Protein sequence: CASSLLVAGGSSYEQYF.

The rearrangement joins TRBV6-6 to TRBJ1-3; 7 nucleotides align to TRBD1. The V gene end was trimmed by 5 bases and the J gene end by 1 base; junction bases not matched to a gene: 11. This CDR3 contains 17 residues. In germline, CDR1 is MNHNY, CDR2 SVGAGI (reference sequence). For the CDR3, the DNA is TGTGCCAGCAGTCCACTCGTTGTACAGGGGTCTGGAAACACCATATATTTT. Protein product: CASSPLVVQGSGNTIYF.

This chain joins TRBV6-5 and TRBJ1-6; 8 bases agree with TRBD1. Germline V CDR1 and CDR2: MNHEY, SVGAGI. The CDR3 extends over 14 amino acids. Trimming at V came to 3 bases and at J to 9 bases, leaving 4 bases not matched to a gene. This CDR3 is CASSYQGASSPLHF. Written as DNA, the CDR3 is TGTGCCAGCAGTTATCAGGGGGCAAGTTCACCCCTCCACTTT.

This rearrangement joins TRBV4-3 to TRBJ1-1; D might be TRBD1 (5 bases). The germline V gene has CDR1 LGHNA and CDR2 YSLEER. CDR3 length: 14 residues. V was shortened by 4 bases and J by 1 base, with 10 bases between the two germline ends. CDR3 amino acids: CASSPGTRNTEAFF. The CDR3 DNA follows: TGCGCCAGCAGCCCTGGGACTCGGAACACTGAAGCTTTCTTT.

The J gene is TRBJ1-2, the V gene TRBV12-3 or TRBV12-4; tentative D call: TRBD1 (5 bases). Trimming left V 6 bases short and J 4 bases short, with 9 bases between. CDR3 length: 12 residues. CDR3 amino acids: CASRDTVYGYTF. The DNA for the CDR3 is TGTGCCAGCAGGGACACAGTCTATGGCTACACCTTC.

This CDR3 is CASSLGLLGTTNEKLFF. The CDR3 region has the DNA TGTGCCAGCAGCTTGGGACTATTAGGGACAACTAATGAAAAACTGTTTTTT. The chain joins TRBV5-4 to TRBJ1-4, with D hard to call. The CDR3 has 17 amino acids. In germline, CDR1 is SGHNT, CDR2 YYREEE (reference sequence). V was pared by 0 bases and J by 0 bases, with 12 bases between.

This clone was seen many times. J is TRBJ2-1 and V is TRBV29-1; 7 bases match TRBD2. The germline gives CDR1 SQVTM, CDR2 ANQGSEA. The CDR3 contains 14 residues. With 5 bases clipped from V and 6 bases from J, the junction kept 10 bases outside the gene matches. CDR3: CSVQGFREGNEQFF. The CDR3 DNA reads TGCAGCGTTCAGGGTTTCAGGGAGGGCAATGAGCAGTTCTTC.